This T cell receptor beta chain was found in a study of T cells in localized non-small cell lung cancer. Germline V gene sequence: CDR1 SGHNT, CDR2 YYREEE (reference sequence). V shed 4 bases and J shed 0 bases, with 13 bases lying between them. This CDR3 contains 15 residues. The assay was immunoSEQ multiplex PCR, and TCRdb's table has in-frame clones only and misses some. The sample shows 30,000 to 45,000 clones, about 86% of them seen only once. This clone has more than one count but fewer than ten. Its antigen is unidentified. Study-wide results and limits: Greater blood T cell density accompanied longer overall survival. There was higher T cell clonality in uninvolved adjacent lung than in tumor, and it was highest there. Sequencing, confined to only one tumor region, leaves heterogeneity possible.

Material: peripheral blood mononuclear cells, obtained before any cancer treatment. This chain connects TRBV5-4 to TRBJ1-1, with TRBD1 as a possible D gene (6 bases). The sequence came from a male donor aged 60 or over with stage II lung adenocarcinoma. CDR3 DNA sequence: TGTGCCAGCAGCCCCCGGGCAGGGGTGAACACTGAAGCTTTCTTT. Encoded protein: CASSPRAGVNTEAFF.